This is a list of T cell receptor beta chains from one sample in a study of a mutant IDH1 vaccine in newly diagnosed glioma. No antigen has been identified for these receptors. The repertoire was sequenced with immunoSEQ multiplex PCR; TCRdb's copy has only in-frame clones and lacks some. Of around 130,000 clones in the sample, 80% were seen once. The starting material was PBMCs, obtained from a glioma patient whose treatment included an IDH1 peptide vaccine. These receptors were taken from a man aged 40-49 years with glioma. Each CDR3 is given with its conserved first and last residue. The D gene is left open where the match is weak. Clone size is shown for a subset of rows, as once, few, many or a class of expanded clone.

abundance,j_gene,d_gene,v_gene,CDR3aa,CDR3nt
NA,TRBJ1-5,NA,TRBV19,CASTVQSSNQPQHF,TGTGCCAGTACCGTACAGAGTAGCAATCAGCCCCAGCATTTT
NA,TRBJ1-2,TRBD1,TRBV11-2,CASSLGLDRAPYGYTF,TGTGCCAGCAGCTTAGGATTGGACAGGGCCCCCTATGGCTACACCTTC
NA,TRBJ2-3,NA,TRBV10-3,CAIGQTDTQYF,TGTGCCATTGGACAGACAGATACGCAGTATTTT
NA,TRBJ1-6,NA,TRBV6-5,CASSYSGQRHNSPLHF,TGTGCCAGCAGTTACTCTGGCCAGCGGCATAATTCACCCCTCCACTTT
NA,TRBJ2-7,NA,TRBV7-2,CASSLVLRGGRFLSEQYF,TGTGCCAGCAGCTTAGTGTTGAGAGGAGGGCGGTTTTTATCCGAGCAGTACTTC
NA,TRBJ2-7,TRBD1,TRBV10-1,CASSEYDRGPYEQYF,TGCGCCAGCAGTGAGTACGACAGGGGGCCCTACGAGCAGTACTTC
once,TRBJ1-1,NA,TRBV6-5,CASSTPARVNTEAFF,TGTGCCAGCAGTACCCCGGCCAGGGTGAACACTGAAGCTTTCTTT
NA,TRBJ2-5,NA,TRBV7-2,CASSSTGRLEETQYF,TGTGCCAGCAGCTCGACGGGACGCCTAGAAGAGACCCAGTACTTC
once,TRBJ1-4,NA,TRBV27,CASSPGTPLREKLFF,TGTGCCAGCAGTCCCGGGACACCTCTCCGTGAAAAACTGTTTTTT
NA,TRBJ1-1,TRBD1,TRBV30,CAWGDRGTEAFF,TGTGCCTGGGGCGACAGGGGCACTGAAGCTTTCTTT
NA,TRBJ1-2,NA,TRBV28,CASRPPGRRAYGYTF,TGTGCCAGCAGGCCGCCGGGACGGCGGGCCTATGGCTACACCTTC
few,TRBJ1-1,NA,TRBV4-1,CASSQAGGRVSEAFF,TGCGCCAGCAGCCAAGCGGGGGGGCGAGTTTCTGAAGCTTTCTTT
NA,TRBJ1-2,NA,TRBV7-2,CASRTGTPNYGYTF,TGTGCCAGCAGGACCGGGACACCTAACTATGGCTACACCTTC
NA,TRBJ2-7,NA,TRBV18,CASSLERYEQYF,TGTGCCAGCTCACTCGAGAGGTACGAGCAGTACTTC
NA,TRBJ1-1,NA,TRBV5-1,CASNLEGTEAFF,TGCGCCAGCAACCTTGAGGGGACTGAAGCTTTCTTT
NA,TRBJ1-2,NA,TRBV10-2,CASRAGGYDYGYTF,TGCGCCAGTAGGGCCGGGGGGTATGACTATGGCTACACCTTC
NA,TRBJ2-7,TRBD2,TRBV6-5,CASSRSSGGAYEQYF,TGTGCCAGCAGCCGATCTAGCGGGGGAGCGTACGAGCAGTACTTC
NA,TRBJ1-2,NA,TRBV5-1,CASSSRSTGYYYGYTF,TGCGCCAGCAGCTCACGCTCGACGGGATATTACTATGGCTACACCTTC
NA,TRBJ1-2,TRBD1,TRBV7-6,CASSPRTGSIYGYTF,TGTGCCAGCAGCCCCCGGACAGGGTCGATCTATGGCTACACCTTC
NA,TRBJ1-5,TRBD1,TRBV6-5,CASRGQNSNQPQHF,TGTGCCAGCAGGGGACAGAATAGCAATCAGCCCCAGCATTTT
NA,TRBJ2-5,NA,TRBV21-1,CASSKAGGQAQGETQYF,TGTGCCAGCAGCAAAGCGGGGGGACAGGCCCAAGGAGAGACCCAGTACTTC
few,TRBJ1-1,NA,TRBV6-5,CASSFGGPNTEAFF,TGTGCCAGCAGTTTCGGCGGGCCGAACACTGAAGCTTTCTTT
NA,TRBJ2-1,TRBD2,TRBV5-1,CASSGAGGRNEQFF,TGCGCCAGCAGCGGTGCGGGGGGGCGAAATGAGCAGTTCTTC
NA,TRBJ2-1,TRBD2,TRBV9,CASSVAGTNIQNEQFF,TGTGCCAGCAGCGTAGCCGGGACTAACATACAAAATGAGCAGTTCTTC
few,TRBJ1-1,NA,TRBV19,CASSPAEDTEAFF,TGTGCCAGTAGTCCCGCGGAGGACACTGAAGCTTTCTTT
NA,TRBJ2-7,TRBD2,TRBV6-4,CASSVPTSGRFNEQYF,TGTGCCAGCAGTGTCCCGACTAGCGGGAGATTCAACGAGCAGTACTTC
NA,TRBJ2-5,TRBD2,TRBV19,CASSPVGTSGARETQYF,TGTGCCAGTAGTCCAGTTGGGACTAGCGGGGCCAGGGAGACCCAGTACTTC
NA,TRBJ2-7,TRBD1,TRBV13,CASSSRTGGHEQYF,TGTGCCAGCAGCTCAAGGACAGGGGGCCACGAGCAGTACTTC
few,TRBJ1-5,NA,TRBV4-1,CASSQLNSNQPQHF,TGCGCCAGCAGCCAGCTGAATAGCAATCAGCCCCAGCATTTT
NA,TRBJ2-7,NA,TRBV4-3,CASSQVRGYEQYF,TGCGCCAGCAGCCAAGTTCGGGGTTACGAGCAGTACTTC
NA,TRBJ1-5,NA,TRBV28,CASKGLVGQPQHF,TGTGCCAGCAAGGGTCTTGTCGGTCAGCCCCAGCATTTT
NA,TRBJ1-5,NA,TRBV18,CASSSTGSNQPQHF,TGTGCCAGCTCCTCGACAGGCAGCAATCAGCCCCAGCATTTT
NA,TRBJ2-3,TRBD2,TRBV4-2,CASSQDIGLADTDTQYF,TGTGCCAGCAGCCAAGATATAGGACTAGCGGACACAGATACGCAGTATTTT
NA,TRBJ2-7,NA,TRBV19,CASSPGLTSYEQYF,TGTGCCAGTAGTCCGGGACTTACTTCCTACGAGCAGTACTTC
NA,TRBJ2-6,NA,TRBV19,CASSILNSGANVLTF,TGTGCCAGTAGTATTCTAAACTCTGGGGCCAACGTCCTGACTTTC
once,TRBJ2-7,TRBD1,TRBV18,CASSLQGYEQYF,TGTGCCAGCTCTTTACAGGGGTACGAGCAGTACTTC
few,TRBJ1-2,NA,TRBV10-3,CAISETETYGYTF,TGTGCCATCAGTGAGACAGAGACCTATGGCTACACCTTC
NA,TRBJ1-1,TRBD1,TRBV5-1,CASSTGQVVEAFF,TGCGCCAGCAGCACCGGACAGGTAGTTGAAGCTTTCTTT
few,TRBJ1-1,TRBD1,TRBV7-8,CASRQTGEGEAFF,TGTGCCAGCAGACAGACAGGGGAGGGGGAAGCTTTCTTT
NA,TRBJ1-1,NA,TRBV25-1,CASSEESKAQF,TGTGCCAGCAGTGAAGAAAGTAAAGCTCAGTTT
NA,TRBJ2-7,NA,TRBV5-1,CASSLEPTSFSEQYF,TGCGCCAGCAGCTTGGAACCGACTAGTTTCTCCGAGCAGTACTTC
NA,TRBJ1-1,NA,TRBV19,CASSIEVGLGNTEAFF,TGTGCCAGTAGTATAGAAGTGGGACTTGGGAACACTGAAGCTTTCTTT
NA,TRBJ2-3,TRBD2,TRBV6-4,CASSRGGEADTQYF,TGTGCCAGCAGTCGGGGGGGGGAAGCAGATACGCAGTATTTT
NA,TRBJ1-2,NA,TRBV5-1,CASSAGGGENYGYTF,TGCGCCAGCAGCGCCGGGGGAGGGGAAAACTATGGCTACACCTTC
NA,TRBJ1-1,TRBD1,TRBV6-6,CASSLGQPMNTEAFF,TGTGCCAGCAGTTTGGGACAGCCCATGAACACTGAAGCTTTCTTT
once,TRBJ2-7,NA,TRBV28,CASSLIRVPHEQYF,TGTGCCAGCAGTTTAATCAGGGTTCCACACGAGCAGTACTTC
NA,TRBJ1-5,TRBD1,TRBV18,CAPPDRGLQPQHF,TGTGCCCCCCCGGACAGGGGGCTTCAGCCCCAGCATTTT
few,TRBJ1-2,NA,TRBV7-9,CASSANDRSVYGYTF,TGTGCCAGCAGCGCCAACGACAGGAGTGTCTATGGCTACACCTTC
NA,TRBJ2-4,NA,TRBV28,CASSLKAGWDIQYF,TGTGCCAGCAGTTTAAAGGCAGGGTGGGACATTCAGTACTTC
NA,TRBJ1-2,NA,TRBV30,CAWRQERGGYTF,TGTGCCTGGAGACAGGAACGTGGGGGCTACACCTTC
NA,TRBJ1-1,TRBD1,TRBV6-5,CASRGQVWGDTEAFF,TGTGCCAGCAGAGGACAGGTTTGGGGGGACACTGAAGCTTTCTTT
once,TRBJ2-7,TRBD2,TRBV7-2,CASSFVAGDLYEQYF,TGTGCCAGCAGCTTTGTGGCGGGAGACCTCTACGAGCAGTACTTC